The 5 T cell receptor beta chains presented below share a single source sample, sequenced in a study of cytomegalovirus exposure and HLA in healthy donors. The study ran its PCR with 60 Vbeta and 13 Jbeta primers. Using immunoSEQ multiplex PCR, the repertoire was profiled, and TCRdb retains in-frame clones only, with some absent. The sample consists of 200,000 to 250,000 clones, 75% to 90% of them appearing once. The sample taken for sequencing was PBMCs. The receptor set was obtained from a boy aged 2-9 years in good health and CMV-seronegative.

Written as DNA, the CDR3 is TGTGCCAGCAGTTCCCCGGGACAGTCTCACACTGAAGCTTTCTTT. Translating it yields CASSSPGQSHTEAFF. The V and J genes are TRBV6-5 and TRBJ1-1; TRBD1 aligns across 7 bases. The CDR3 has 15 residues. Germline assignment: CDR1 MNHEY and CDR2 SVGAGI. V was pared by 4 bases and J by 3 bases, with 8 bases of the junction left unmatched.

As DNA, the CDR3 is TGTGCCTGGTACCAGACAGTCGGAGGCACAGATACGCAGTATTTT. Translating gives CAWYQTVGGTDTQYF. The chain links TRBV30 to TRBJ2-3, with D perhaps matching TRBD1 (5 bases). The V gene's germline CDR1 is GTSNPN and CDR2 SVGIG (reference sequence). Trimming took 5 bases from V and 1 from J, leaving 16 bases between them. This CDR3 spans 15 amino acids.

V and J are TRBV4-1 and TRBJ1-2, with 9 bases lining up with TRBD1. Germline assignment: CDR1 MGHRA and CDR2 YSYEKL. The CDR3 contains 18 residues. Losses at the gene ends were 0 bases for V and 7 bases for J; bases not matched to a gene: 15. As DNA, the CDR3 is TGCGCCAGCAGCCAAGATGAGGGTTGGGGACAGGGAAGAGGTGGCTACACCTTC. Protein: CASSQDEGWGQGRGGYTF.

V and J are TRBV30 and TRBJ1-3; 7 positions match TRBD1. This CDR3 comprises 13 residues. Per germline, CDR1 GTSNPN and CDR2 SVGIG (reference sequence). V shed 5 bases, J shed 4 bases, and the junction held 5 bases outside the gene matches. The CDR3: CAWETGRGNTIYF. CDR3 bases: TGTGCCTGGGAGACAGGGCGAGGAAACACCATATATTTT. Based on the CDR3 plus reference TRBV30 and TRBJ1-3, the full variable domain is SQTIHQWPATLVQPVGSPLSLECTVEGTSNPNLYWYRQAAGRGLQLLFYSVGIGQISSEVPQNLSASRPQDRQFILSSKKLLLSDSGFYLCAWETGRGNTIYFGEGSWLTVV.

The chain combines TRBV5-4 with TRBJ2-7; 13 bases agree with TRBD2. Germline CDR1 and CDR2: SGHNT and YYREEE (reference sequence). The V segment lost 3 bases and the J segment 4 bases; nucleotides outside the gene matches: 7. CDR3 length equals 16 residues. Here the CDR3 reads CASSSRTSGSWYEQYF. CDR3 nucleotides: TGTGCCAGCAGCTCGAGGACTAGCGGGAGTTGGTACGAGCAGTACTTC.